Shown below are 28 T cell receptor beta chains from a single sample sequenced in a study of T cells in localized non-small cell lung cancer. The method was immunoSEQ multiplex PCR; TCRdb's version includes in-frame clones alone and lacks a portion of them. Of roughly 35,000 clones in the sample, approximately 90% are singletons; the top ten hold approximately 7.7%. Source: peripheral blood, taken before any cancer treatment. Receptor source: a female donor of 60 years or more with stage I lung adenocarcinoma.

This clone occurred once. The chain uses TRBV7-9 and TRBJ2-7, with TRBD1 matching 7 bases. There are 14 residues in the CDR3. V trimming: 3 bases; J trimming: 6 bases; junction bases outside the gene matches: 8. Germline CDR1 and CDR2: SEHNR and FQNEAQ (reference sequence). The CDR3 protein is CASSFLGGQGEQYV. DNA of the CDR3: TGTGCCAGCAGCTTCCTAGGGGGCCAGGGCGAGCAGTACGTC.

Only one count was recorded for this clone. The chain links TRBV7-9 to TRBJ1-2; possible D gene TRBD1, 5 bases. This CDR3 is 13 amino acids long. The germline CDR1 and CDR2 sequences are SEHNR and FQNEAQ (reference sequence). Trimming pared 5 bases from V and 2 bases from J, leaving 9 bases between. The CDR3 DNA reads as TGTGCCAGCAGCCCGGCAGGGAACTATGGCTACACCTTC. This translates into CASSPAGNYGYTF.

V and J are TRBV10-2 and TRBJ1-5; D not resolved. The CDR3 loop spans 16 amino acids. Germline V gene lookup returns CDR1 WSHSY and CDR2 SAAADI. Trimming removed 2 bases from V and 2 bases from J, with 13 bases in between. CDR3 sequence reads: CASSEGWGWGNQPQHF. DNA for the CDR3: TGCGCCAGCAGTGAGGGGTGGGGTTGGGGCAATCAGCCCCAGCATTTT.

The chain carries TRBV2 and TRBJ2-4, with 11 bases lining up with TRBD1. Germline CDR1 SNHLY, CDR2 FYNNEI. V shed 8 bases and J 0 bases; nucleotides not matched to a gene: 6. The CDR3 has 16 amino acids. CDR3 protein: CASGTGGGLAKNIQYF. CDR3 coding DNA: TGTGCCAGCGGGACAGGGGGTGGGCTAGCCAAAAACATTCAGTACTTC.

Worth noting for this clone: A junction boundary mismatches the germline segment, possibly from a read error. This chain links TRBV9 with TRBJ2-7; D gene ambiguous. The CDR3 sequence is 13 residues long. From germline, CDR1 is SGDLS and CDR2 YYNGEE. Here the CDR3 reads CAGSVAPWYEQYF. As DNA, the CDR3 is TGTGCCGGCAGCGTAGCTCCGTGGTACGAGCAGTACTTC.

This chain links TRBV4-2 with TRBJ2-1; TRBD1 is a possible D gene (6 bases). The CDR3 is made up of 17 amino acids. V lost 2 bases, J lost 0 bases, and 14 bases lay in between. The germline V gene has CDR1 LGHNA and CDR2 YNFKEQ. The CDR3 coding sequence is TGTGCCAGCAGCCAAACCGGGACAACTAGCTCCTACAATGAGCAGTTCTTC. This encodes CASSQTGTTSSYNEQFF.

This chain's CDR3 is CASSPRSGGTLFTDTQYF. The CDR3 DNA reads as TGCGCCAGCAGCCCTCGATCGGGGGGCACCCTTTTCACAGATACGCAGTATTTT. V is TRBV4-1 and J is TRBJ2-3; perhaps TRBD2 as D (7 bases). The germline CDR1 and CDR2 sequences are MGHRA and YSYEKL. The V gene lost 4 bases and the J gene lost 2 bases, with 22 bases spanning the gap. The CDR3 has 18 residues.

This clone appeared a single time. The V gene is TRBV28, the J gene TRBJ1-1; D is uncertain. CDR3 length: 14 amino acids. Trimming took 5 bases from V and 0 from J, leaving 10 bases between them. Germline CDR1 MDHEN, CDR2 SYDVKM. The CDR3 region has the DNA TGTGCCAGCAGTCGACTGCCCCTGAACACTGAAGCTTTCTTT. This encodes CASSRLPLNTEAFF.

The genes are TRBV27 and TRBJ1-1, with 7 bases aligning to TRBD1. Germline trimming cut 2 bases from V and 8 bases from J; bases unmatched to any gene: 8. This CDR3 contains 14 residues. CDR1 is MNHEY and CDR2 is SMNVEV in the germline V gene (reference sequence). CDR3 loop: CASSLLTGRAEAFF. As DNA, the CDR3 is TGTGCCAGCAGTTTACTGACAGGGAGGGCGGAAGCTTTCTTT.

The chain links TRBV6-5 to TRBJ1-2, with TRBD1 matching over 10 bases. Trimming cost V 5 bases and J 3 bases; bases outside gene matches: 6. The germline CDR1 and CDR2 sequences are MNHEY and SVGAGI. This CDR3 region has 15 residues. This chain's CDR3 is CASSAPGQGYYGYTF. The CDR3 DNA sequence: TGTGCCAGCAGTGCCCCGGGACAGGGGTACTATGGCTACACCTTC.

The CDR3 protein is CASSTPGIDYGYTF. The CDR3 DNA reads as TGTGCCAGTAGTACCCCAGGAATAGACTATGGCTACACCTTC. This sequence joins TRBV19 and TRBJ1-2; no clear D. From germline, CDR1 is LNHDA and CDR2 SQIVND (reference sequence). Trimming took 4 bases from V and 3 from J, leaving 12 bases between them. There are 14 residues in the CDR3. The full variable domain, completed using reference TRBV19 and TRBJ1-2, is DGGITQSPKYLFRKEGQNVTLSCEQNLNHDAMYWYRQDPGQGLRLIYYSQIVNDFQKGDIAEGYSVSREKKESFPLTVTSAQKNPTAFYLCASSTPGIDYGYTFGSGTRLTVV.

This clone turned up a few times. The V call is TRBV2, the J call TRBJ1-3; TRBD1 matches at 7 bases. The CDR3 is 14 residues long. Germline CDR1 reads SNHLY; CDR2 reads FYNNEI. V shed 5 bases, J shed 2 bases, and the junction held 3 bases outside the gene matches. The CDR3 sequence: CASSRDRAGNTIYF. In DNA form, the CDR3 reads TGTGCCAGCAGTCGAGACAGGGCTGGAAACACCATATATTTT.

The rearrangement links TRBV5-1 to TRBJ2-5; 9 nucleotides line up with TRBD2. V shed 2 bases, J shed 5 bases, and the junction held 7 bases outside the gene matches. The germline gives CDR1 SGHRS, CDR2 YFSETQ. The CDR3 spans 15 residues. The CDR3 DNA reads TGCGCCAGCAGCTTCTCTAGCGGGGTGTTGGAGACCCAGTACTTC. This codes for CASSFSSGVLETQYF.

The chain carries TRBV2 and TRBJ1-2; 7 nucleotides agree with TRBD1. CDR1 is SNHLY, CDR2 FYNNEI, per germline. V lost 5 bases, J lost 2 bases, and 2 bases stayed unmatched. The CDR3 runs 13 residues. CDR3 amino acids: CASSWGQNYGYTF. The CDR3 DNA follows: TGTGCCAGCAGTTGGGGACAGAACTATGGCTACACCTTC.

The rearrangement uses TRBV7-6 and TRBJ1-3, with D maybe TRBD1 (6 bases). Germline assignment: CDR1 SGHVS and CDR2 FNYEAQ. This CDR3 spans 16 amino acids. V was pared by 3 bases and J by 3 bases, with 15 bases between. The CDR3 nucleotides read TGTGCCAGCAGCTTGGTTGGGGGGGCATTTGGAAACACCATATATTTT. Translation: CASSLVGGAFGNTIYF.

The rearrangement joins TRBV27 to TRBJ2-5, with D maybe TRBD1 (5 bases). V shed 3 bases and J shed 7 bases, with 15 bases lying between them. CDR3 length: 14 amino acids. The germline V gene has CDR1 MNHEY and CDR2 SMNVEV (reference sequence). The CDR3 DNA is TGTGCCAGCAGTTTTAGTAGGGGTCCGGGGACCCAGTACTTC. This gives the protein CASSFSRGPGTQYF.

V and J are TRBV6-1 and TRBJ1-5; D not certain. V lost 3 bases and J 1 base, leaving 10 bases between the germline ends. CDR3 size: 15 residues. Germline assignment: CDR1 MNHNS and CDR2 SASEGT. CDR3 DNA: TGTGCCAGCAGTGACACGACCTGGAGCAATCAGCCCCAGCATTTT. It encodes CASSDTTWSNQPQHF.

The chain carries TRBV29-1 and TRBJ1-2; D uncertain. Germline V CDR1 and CDR2: SQVTM, ANQGSEA. The V and J ends lost 0 bases and 4 bases respectively, with 9 bases between them. The CDR3 totals 13 residues. The chain's CDR3 is CSVEDQGIYGYTF. CDR3 nucleotides: TGCAGCGTTGAAGATCAAGGAATCTATGGCTACACCTTC.

This sequence joins TRBV4-2 and TRBJ2-7; TRBD2 aligns across 7 bases. Germline V gene data show CDR1 as LGHNA and CDR2 as YNFKEQ. The CDR3 is 14 amino acids. The J segment lost 0 bases and the V segment lost 4 bases, leaving 3 bases of the junction unmatched. CDR3 nucleotide sequence: TGTGCCAGCAGCCCGGCGGGGGTCTCCTACGAGCAGTACTTC. As protein: CASSPAGVSYEQYF.

The count of this clone is one. The CDR3 nucleotides are TGTGCCAGCAGCAAATTGGTCCCGGACAGGGGGACTGAAGCTTTCTTT. Protein: CASSKLVPDRGTEAFF. This chain joins TRBV21-1 and TRBJ1-1; TRBD1 is the table's D call and was not checked against the DNA. TRBV21-1 is flagged as a pseudogene. The CDR3 contains 16 residues.

This clone has only one observation. The CDR3 bases are TGTGCCAGCTCACCGGGGAGCGACTTCAATCAGCCCCAGCATTTT. Its protein product is CASSPGSDFNQPQHF. V gene TRBV18 combines with J gene TRBJ1-5; D call uncertain. CDR1 and CDR2 (germline): KGHSH, LQKENI. The CDR3 consists of 15 residues. V lost 3 bases and J 3 bases, leaving 12 bases between the germline ends. Drawing the rest from reference TRBV18 and TRBJ1-5, the complete variable domain is NAGVMQNPRHLVRRRGQEARLRCSPMKGHSHVYWYRQLPEEGLKFMVYLQKENIIDESGMPKERFSAEFPKEGPSILRIQQVVRGDSAAYFCASSPGSDFNQPQHFGDGTRLSIL.

The rearrangement uses TRBV23-1 and TRBJ1-1, with D tentatively TRBD1 (6 bases). TRBV23-1 is given ORF status, its function remaining uncertain. The V end lost 10 bases, the J end lost 1 base, and 22 bases lay between the germline ends. The CDR3 is 16 amino acids. The CDR3: CAKQIHPGQQNTEAFF. As DNA, the CDR3 is TGCGCCAAACAGATCCATCCGGGACAACAGAACACTGAAGCTTTCTTT.

The chain recombines TRBV28 with TRBJ1-5, with 7 bases fitting TRBD1. The CDR3 contains 14 residues. Germline V gives CDR1 MDHEN, CDR2 SYDVKM. Trimming removed 4 bases from V and 6 bases from J; junction bases left unmatched: 6. CDR3 region: CASSYTGEGQPQHF. The DNA for the CDR3 is TGTGCCAGCAGTTACACAGGGGAAGGTCAGCCCCAGCATTTT.

This chain uses TRBV5-1 with TRBJ1-2, with 7 bases lining up with TRBD1. The CDR3 spans 14 residues. Germline trimming cut 4 bases from V and 5 bases from J; bases unmatched to any gene: 8. The germline V gene encodes CDR1 SGHRS and CDR2 YFSETQ. DNA for the CDR3: TGCGCCAGCAGCCGGGAACAGGGGTTGTATGGCTACACCTTC. The encoded protein is CASSREQGLYGYTF.

CDR3 amino acids: CASSHSRVSRATQPQHF. The CDR3 nucleotides read TGTGCCAGCAGCCATTCACGGGTGTCCAGGGCGACTCAGCCCCAGCATTTT. This rearrangement joins TRBV5-6 to TRBJ1-5; weak D call: TRBD1 (5 bases). Germline V gene lookup returns CDR1 SGHDT and CDR2 YYEEEE. The CDR3 consists of 17 residues. V gave up 4 bases and J gave up 6 bases, with 23 bases separating them.

J is TRBJ2-3 and V is TRBV6-1, with D hard to call. This CDR3 contains 14 residues. Trimming left V 1 base short and J 5 bases short, with 10 bases between. Germline CDR1 and CDR2: MNHNS and SASEGT. CDR3 nucleotide sequence: TGTGCCAGCAGTGAAGGGGCAGGCAAAGATACGCAGTATTTT. It yields the protein CASSEGAGKDTQYF.

This chain connects TRBV29-1 to TRBJ1-2; 7 bases map to TRBD1. Germline V CDR1 and CDR2: SQVTM, ANQGSEA. V dropped 6 bases and J dropped 4; count of bases not matched to a gene: 11. The CDR3 length is 14 residues. DNA for the CDR3: TGCAGCGTGGAACCCCCGGGACAGACCTATGGCTACACCTTC. This sequence encodes CSVEPPGQTYGYTF.

This chain joins TRBV11-2 and TRBJ2-1; no definite D call. The germline CDR1 and CDR2 sequences are SGHAT and FQNNGV. The V gene lost 5 bases and the J gene lost 7 bases, with 3 bases spanning the gap. The CDR3 has 10 amino acids. The CDR3 DNA is TGTGCCAGCAGCCTAAATGAGCAGTTCTTC. Encoded protein: CASSLNEQFF.